A selection of T cell receptor beta chains follows, all from one sample in a study of blood T cell repertoires in COVID-19. The table came from immunoSEQ multiplex PCR; TCRdb's copy has only in-frame clones and leaves some out. The sample gives 130,000 to 150,000 clones, approximately 80% of which show up once; 3% to 3.5% is in the top ten. Sequenced material: peripheral blood. The origin of the receptors is a woman of 80 years or more with acute or convalescent COVID-19. Each CDR3 is given with its conserved first and last residue. A D gene is named only where the DNA matches it firmly. Clone size is stated in some rows and not others, as once, few, many or a class when expanded.

CDR3aa	CDR3nt	d_gene	len	v_gene	j_gene	abundance
CASSPGLAGAKRLAKNIQYF	TGTGCCAGCAGTCCGGGACTAGCGGGGGCGAAGAGACTAGCCAAAAACATTCAGTACTTC	TRBD2	20	TRBV27	TRBJ2-4	-
CASSPRYGQGKNSPLHF	TGTGCCAGCTCACCCCGATATGGACAGGGCAAAAATTCACCCCTCCACTTT	TRBD1	17	TRBV18	TRBJ1-6	few
CASSLVSTAIYEQYF	TGTGCCAGCAGCTTGGTTTCGACAGCCATCTACGAGCAGTACTTC	-	15	TRBV5-6	TRBJ2-7	once
CAWTQQGGDTEAFF	TGTGCCTGGACTCAACAGGGGGGGGACACTGAAGCTTTCTTT	TRBD1	14	TRBV30	TRBJ1-1	few
CASRGRQGANEKLFF	TGTGCCAGCAGGGGGCGACAGGGCGCCAATGAAAAACTGTTTTTT	TRBD1	15	TRBV27	TRBJ1-4	-
CASRVRGGSAMNTEAFF	TGTGCCAGCAGGGTTAGGGGGGGGTCCGCCATGAACACTGAAGCTTTCTTT	-	17	TRBV2	TRBJ1-1	once
CASSLGGTVPAGYTF	TGTGCCAGCAGCTTAGGCGGAACAGTCCCTGCTGGCTACACCTTC	-	15	TRBV13	TRBJ1-2	-
CASSLRLVVSTGELFF	TGTGCCAGCAGCTTGCGGCTAGTTGTCAGCACCGGGGAGCTGTTTTTT	-	16	TRBV5-6	TRBJ2-2	-
CASSPPQGMYGYTF	TGTGCCAGCTCTCCCCCACAGGGGATGTATGGCTACACCTTC	TRBD1	14	TRBV18	TRBJ1-2	-
CASSLAITRGTHEQYF	TGCGCCAGCAGCTTGGCCATAACCAGGGGGACGCACGAGCAGTACTTC	TRBD1	16	TRBV5-1	TRBJ2-7	-
CAISGTGANTEAFF	TGTGCCATCAGTGGGACAGGGGCAAACACTGAAGCTTTCTTT	TRBD1	14	TRBV10-3	TRBJ1-1	-
CASSPPGAAARSGANVLTF	TGTGCCAGCTCACCACCGGGCGCAGCCGCACGCTCTGGGGCCAACGTCCTGACTTTC	-	19	TRBV18	TRBJ2-6	few
CASSYQRTAVDGELFF	TGTGCCAGCAGCTATCAACGGACAGCGGTGGACGGGGAGCTGTTTTTT	-	16	TRBV7-9	TRBJ2-2	-
CASSGGQGASPLHF	TGTGCCAGCAGTGGTGGGCAGGGGGCGTCACCCCTCCACTTT	TRBD1	14	TRBV2	TRBJ1-6	-
CAWEGQGGSPLHF	TGTGCCTGGGAGGGACAGGGGGGTTCACCCCTCCACTTT	TRBD1	13	TRBV30	TRBJ1-6	-
CASRQRSQMGAINSSPLHF	TGTGCCAGCAGGCAAAGATCCCAAATGGGGGCGATTAATAGTTCACCCCTCCACTTT	-	19	TRBV5-4	TRBJ1-6	-
CASTKTGTGNTEAFF	TGTGCCAGCACTAAAACCGGGACAGGGAACACTGAAGCTTTCTTT	TRBD1	15	TRBV11-2	TRBJ1-1	-
CSVGEQLHQPQHF	TGCAGCGTTGGCGAACAGCTTCATCAGCCCCAGCATTTT	-	13	TRBV29-1	TRBJ1-5	-
CASSSRNSGANVLTF	TGTGCCAGCAGCTCGAGGAACTCTGGGGCCAACGTCCTGACTTTC	-	15	TRBV7-6	TRBJ2-6	-
CASSQGQYSNQPQHF	TGCGCCAGCAGCCAAGGACAGTATAGCAATCAGCCCCAGCATTTT	-	15	TRBV4-1	TRBJ1-5	-
CASSPTGAGNTIYF	TGTGCCAGCAGCCCAACGGGGGCTGGAAACACCATATATTTT	-	14	TRBV7-7	TRBJ1-3	-
CASSTHRAAGNTIYF	TGTGCCAGTAGTACTCACAGGGCCGCTGGAAACACCATATATTTT	-	15	TRBV19	TRBJ1-3	-
CASNRGGSYEQYF	TGTGCCAGCAACAGGGGGGGCTCCTACGAGCAGTACTTC	-	13	TRBV6-5	TRBJ2-7	-
CATSTLQGAAEAFF	TGTGCCACCAGCACCTTACAGGGGGCGGCTGAAGCTTTCTTT	TRBD1	14	TRBV15	TRBJ1-1	-
CASRSLAGIDTQYF	TGTGCCAGCAGGTCACTAGCGGGGATAGATACGCAGTATTTT	TRBD2	14	TRBV6-4	TRBJ2-3	-
CSGGTWRGAEAFF	TGCAGCGGAGGAACTTGGAGGGGTGCTGAAGCTTTCTTT	-	13	TRBV29-1	TRBJ1-1	-
CASSQEAAGSGANVLTF	TGCGCCAGCAGCCAAGAAGCTGCGGGCTCTGGGGCCAACGTCCTGACTTTC	-	17	TRBV4-1	TRBJ2-6	once
CASTVGASIHTDTQYF	TGTGCCAGCACGGTAGGGGCTTCTATTCACACAGATACGCAGTATTTT	-	16	TRBV9	TRBJ2-3	-
CAWETTGTSYGYTF	TGTGCCTGGGAGACCACCGGGACAAGCTATGGCTACACCTTC	-	14	TRBV30	TRBJ1-2	few
CASSPRQLAEAFF	TGTGCCAGCTCACCTAGACAGCTTGCCGAAGCTTTCTTT	-	13	TRBV18	TRBJ1-1	-
CASSFRQVPTGATEAFF	TGTGCCAGCAGTTTCCGACAGGTTCCCACGGGCGCCACTGAAGCTTTCTTT	-	17	TRBV27	TRBJ1-1	-
CASSETGTYGYTF	TGTGCCAGTAGTGAGACAGGGACCTATGGCTACACCTTC	TRBD1	13	TRBV19	TRBJ1-2	-
CASQSPGTGGYEQYF	TGTGCCAGCCAATCACCCGGGACAGGGGGCTACGAGCAGTACTTC	TRBD1	15	TRBV6-5	TRBJ2-7	-
CASSSRAGRPGANVLTF	TGTGCCAGCAGTTCCAGAGCAGGGCGTCCTGGGGCCAACGTCCTGACTTTC	-	17	TRBV6-2/TRBV6-3	TRBJ2-6	-
CASKRGTGNTIYF	TGTGCCAGCAAGAGAGGAACTGGAAACACCATATATTTT	-	13	TRBV6-4	TRBJ1-3	-
CASSRQILTGELFF	TGTGCCAGCAGCCGACAGATCCTCACCGGGGAGCTGTTTTTT	-	14	TRBV7-6	TRBJ2-2	-
CASSPTLEGGNQPQHF	TGTGCCAGCAGCCCGACCCTCGAGGGAGGCAATCAGCCCCAGCATTTT	-	16	TRBV6-6	TRBJ1-5	-
CASSFQPTVNYGYTF	TGTGCCAGCAGTTTCCAGCCGACTGTTAACTATGGCTACACCTTC	-	15	TRBV27	TRBJ1-2	-
CASSVTTGVYSPLHF	TGTGCCAGCAGTGTAACCACAGGGGTTTATTCACCCCTCCACTTT	TRBD1	15	TRBV2	TRBJ1-6	-
CRRESSNYGYTF	TGCAGGAGGGAGAGCTCTAACTATGGCTACACCTTC	-	12	TRBV29-1	TRBJ1-2	-
CASTRGGEGYTF	TGTGCCAGCACTAGGGGGGGGGAAGGCTACACCTTC	-	12	TRBV6-5	TRBJ1-2	-
CAWSGGRDLEQYF	TGTGCCTGGAGTGGGGGCAGGGATCTCGAGCAGTACTTC	-	13	TRBV30	TRBJ2-7	-
CASSLAAGGTEAFF	TGCGCCAGCAGCTTGGCTGCGGGAGGGACTGAAGCTTTCTTT	-	14	TRBV5-1	TRBJ1-1	-
CASSQTRTIGTDTQYF	TGCGCCAGCAGCCAGACACGGACTATTGGCACAGATACGCAGTATTTT	-	16	TRBV5-1	TRBJ2-3	-
CSASDPAGVGTEAFF	TGCAGTGCTAGTGATCCCGCCGGGGTGGGCACTGAAGCTTTCTTT	-	15	TRBV20-1	TRBJ1-1	-
CASSATGPNEKLFF	TGTGCCAGCAGTGCGACAGGACCGAATGAAAAACTGTTTTTT	-	14	TRBV2	TRBJ1-4	-
CASSLAYYEQYF	TGTGCCAGCAGCTTGGCCTACTACGAGCAGTACTTC	-	12	TRBV5-8	TRBJ2-7	-
CASSIDGADGYTF	TGTGCCAGTAGTATCGATGGTGCGGATGGCTACACCTTC	-	13	TRBV19	TRBJ1-2	-
CSARGQGTGELFF	TGCAGCGCTCGGGGACAGGGGACCGGGGAGCTGTTTTTT	TRBD1	13	TRBV29-1	TRBJ2-2	-
CSVGGQGYNEQFF	TGCAGCGTTGGGGGACAGGGATACAATGAGCAGTTCTTC	TRBD1	13	TRBV29-1	TRBJ2-1	-
CASSTDTGIYYGYTF	TGTGCCAGTAGTACGGACACAGGGATATATTATGGCTACACCTTC	-	15	TRBV19	TRBJ1-2	once